Listed here are 2 T cell receptor beta chains from one sample, sequenced in a study of CD8 T cells in Susac syndrome. Random-hexamer reverse transcription was applied to roughly 0.5 to 1 ug RNA. TCRdb reanalysed the immunoSEQ multiplex PCR reads using MiXCR and keeps one entry per CDR3 protein. Here the sample spans about 250,000 distinct CDR3 sequences, around 93% being singletons. The sequencing sample was made of CD4+ T cells from PBMCs. These receptors were collected from a human donor with multiple sclerosis.

The chain carries TRBV19 and TRBJ2-7; the D gene is possibly TRBD1 (6 bases). This CDR3 has 15 residues. Deletions cut 1 base from V and 3 bases from J, with 13 bases between. Looked up from germline, CDR1 is LNHDA and CDR2 is SQIVND (reference sequence). The CDR3 protein is CASSIGTGRNYEQYF. CDR3 DNA sequence: TGTGCCAGTAGTATAGGAACAGGGCGAAACTACGAGCAGTACTTC. The full variable domain, completed using reference TRBV19 and TRBJ2-7, is DGGITQSPKYLFRKEGQNVTLSCEQNLNHDAMYWYRQDPGQGLRLIYYSQIVNDFQKGDIAEGYSVSREKKESFPLTVTSAQKNPTAFYLCASSIGTGRNYEQYFGPGTRLTVT.

The chain carries TRBV20-1 and TRBJ2-1, with D uncertain. The CDR3 runs 15 residues. Per germline, CDR1 DFQATT and CDR2 SNEGSKA (reference sequence). V lost 4 bases and J lost 10, with 23 bases in between. CDR3 region: CSATRPGQQLVEQFF. CDR3 DNA: TGCAGTGCTACACGACCGGGCCAGCAATTAGTGGAGCAGTTCTTC.